These T cell receptor beta chains were read from a single sample in a study of cytomegalovirus exposure and HLA in healthy donors. The method was immunoSEQ multiplex PCR; TCRdb's version includes in-frame clones alone and lacks a portion of them. There are 150,000 to 250,000 clones in the sample; about four fifths occur only once, and about 0.094% lies in the top ten. Sequenced sample: PBMCs. All receptors come from a boy aged 2 to 9 in good health and CMV-seronegative. Each CDR3 is given with its conserved first and last residue. Fields, in order: clone size, D gene, V gene, J gene, CDR3 protein, CDR3 DNA. The D gene is left open where the match is weak. Size is omitted from some rows. Given values are once, few, many or a class for expanded clones.

clone_size: -; d_call: TRBD2; v_call: TRBV7-2; j_call: TRBJ2-7; cdr3_aa: CASSLSGGASYEQYF; cdr3_nt: TGTGCCAGCAGCTTAAGCGGGGGGGCCTCCTACGAGCAGTACTTC
clone_size: few; d_call: -; v_call: TRBV7-9; j_call: TRBJ2-5; cdr3_aa: CASSLGAGLQETQYF; cdr3_nt: TGTGCCAGTTCATTAGGGGCGGGGCTTCAAGAGACCCAGTACTTC
clone_size: -; d_call: TRBD1; v_call: TRBV7-2; j_call: TRBJ1-6; cdr3_aa: CASSLEGQGDSPLHF; cdr3_nt: TGTGCCAGCAGCTTAGAAGGACAGGGGGATTCACCCCTCCACTTT
clone_size: -; d_call: -; v_call: TRBV7-9; j_call: TRBJ1-1; cdr3_aa: CASSSQGTEAFF; cdr3_nt: TGTGCCAGCAGCTCTCAGGGAACTGAAGCTTTCTTT
clone_size: -; d_call: TRBD1; v_call: TRBV11-2; j_call: TRBJ1-1; cdr3_aa: CASSLGTGGTKAFF; cdr3_nt: TGTGCCAGCAGCTTAGGGACAGGGGGCACTAAAGCTTTCTTT
clone_size: -; d_call: -; v_call: TRBV7-9; j_call: TRBJ1-1; cdr3_aa: CASSGGTGNTEAFF; cdr3_nt: TGTGCCAGCAGCGGGGGGACTGGGAACACTGAAGCTTTCTTT
clone_size: -; d_call: TRBD1; v_call: TRBV4-3; j_call: TRBJ2-4; cdr3_aa: CASSLQGAENIQYF; cdr3_nt: TGCGCCAGCAGCCTACAGGGGGCGGAAAACATTCAGTACTTC
clone_size: once; d_call: TRBD1; v_call: TRBV29-1; j_call: TRBJ1-2; cdr3_aa: CSVEPYPWTGGDYGYTF; cdr3_nt: TGCAGCGTTGAACCGTACCCCTGGACAGGGGGGGACTATGGCTACACCTTC
clone_size: -; d_call: -; v_call: TRBV7-2; j_call: TRBJ2-3; cdr3_aa: CASSLSLLDAQYF; cdr3_nt: TGTGCCAGCAGCTTGAGTCTGCTAGACGCGCAGTATTTT
clone_size: few; d_call: TRBD2; v_call: TRBV5-4; j_call: TRBJ2-3; cdr3_aa: CASSLPRTSGGADTQYF; cdr3_nt: TGTGCCAGCAGCTTGCCGAGGACTAGCGGGGGGGCAGATACGCAGTATTTT
clone_size: -; d_call: TRBD2; v_call: TRBV7-3; j_call: TRBJ2-7; cdr3_aa: CASSLRASGPYEQYF; cdr3_nt: TGTGCCAGCAGCTTAAGGGCTAGCGGTCCCTACGAGCAGTACTTC
clone_size: -; d_call: -; v_call: TRBV7-8; j_call: TRBJ2-5; cdr3_aa: CASVPRGGLETQYF; cdr3_nt: TGTGCCAGCGTACCTCGTGGAGGCCTGGAGACCCAGTACTTC
clone_size: once; d_call: TRBD1; v_call: TRBV19; j_call: TRBJ1-2; cdr3_aa: CASSIVSDREAGGYTF; cdr3_nt: TGTGCCAGTAGTATAGTCAGCGACAGGGAAGCTGGAGGCTACACCTTC
clone_size: -; d_call: -; v_call: TRBV4-1; j_call: TRBJ2-3; cdr3_aa: CASSQDRSGPSTDTQYF; cdr3_nt: TGCGCCAGCAGCCAAGATCGATCAGGCCCTAGCACAGATACGCAGTATTTT
clone_size: few; d_call: -; v_call: TRBV11-3; j_call: TRBJ2-3; cdr3_aa: CASSSLGATDTQYF; cdr3_nt: TGTGCCAGCAGCTCCCTGGGGGCTACAGATACGCAGTATTTT